The T cell receptor (beta chain) under discussion was sequenced for a study of tumor-infiltrating lymphocytes in localized non-small cell lung cancer. About the research overall: Patients included smokers and never-smokers with various histologies, some sampled after neoadjuvant chemotherapy.

TCRdb keeps only in-frame clones here, not all; method: immunoSEQ multiplex PCR. In the table there are about 8,500 clones, about 77% of which are singletons. V was clipped by 1 base and J by 3 bases, with 13 bases between them. Looked up from germline, CDR1 is SGHVS and CDR2 is FQNEAQ. The CDR3 runs to 16 residues. The chain is built from TRBV7-8 and TRBJ1-5; a possible D gene is TRBD1 (5 bases). The sample taken for sequencing was uninvolved lung tissue not adjacent to the tumor. This clonotype was obtained from a human donor with non-small cell lung cancer. In DNA form, the CDR3 reads TGTGCCAGCAGCTTAGTTGCAGGGAGCTTCAATCAGCCCCAGCATTTT. It encodes CASSLVAGSFNQPQHF.